Below are 20 T cell receptor beta chains sequenced from a single sample in a study of CD8+ T cells in alopecia areata. Extracted RNA was reverse transcribed, and the resulting cDNA served as sequencing template. Profiling relied on immunoSEQ multiplex PCR, and the TCRdb table lists in-frame clones only, not all of them. The repertoire has 140,000 to 150,000 clones, approximately 50% of them found once; the top ten carry more than 0.95%. Material: CD4+ T cells sorted from blood, obtained at week 0. These receptors all stem from a human donor with alopecia areata.

This clone occurred once. The V call is TRBV5-1, the J call TRBJ2-1; 7 bases agree with TRBD1. Per the germline V gene, CDR1 is SGHRS and CDR2 is YFSETQ. The length of the CDR3 is 15 residues. The V segment lost 7 bases and the J segment 0 bases; nucleotides outside the gene matches: 7. CDR3 residues: CASGETGISYNEQFF. The CDR3 region has the DNA TGCGCCAGCGGGGAGACAGGGATCTCCTACAATGAGCAGTTCTTC.

V usage is TRBV7-6 and J usage is TRBJ2-7; possible D gene TRBD1, 6 bases. Germline V gene data show CDR1 as SGHVS and CDR2 as FNYEAQ. CDR3 length equals 13 residues. Trimming stripped 5 bases from V and 6 bases from J, with 14 bases between. The chain's CDR3 is CASSVKTGTEQYF. In DNA, the CDR3 is TGTGCCAGCAGCGTCAAAACAGGGACCGAGCAGTACTTC.

The chain recombines TRBV29-1 with TRBJ2-7; TRBD2 is a possible D gene (5 bases). Per germline, CDR1 SQVTM and CDR2 ANQGSEA. The CDR3 is 12 amino acids. The germline V and J ends were trimmed by 5 bases and 2 bases, with 10 bases remaining between them. CDR3 protein: CSVTGMTYEQYF. As DNA, the CDR3 is TGCAGCGTTACCGGGATGACCTACGAGCAGTACTTC.

This clone was counted between two and nine times. The rearrangement uses TRBV10-3 and TRBJ2-7; weak D call: TRBD1 (5 bases). The V gene lost 4 bases and the J gene lost 4 bases, with 17 bases spanning the gap. The germline V gene has CDR1 ENHRY and CDR2 SYGVKD. This CDR3 comprises 15 residues. The CDR3: CAISAGLGPTYEQYF. CDR3 coding DNA: TGTGCCATCAGTGCAGGGCTTGGCCCCACTTACGAGCAGTACTTC.

This chain uses TRBV7-9 with TRBJ1-2; the D gene is possibly TRBD1 (6 bases). Deletions cut 3 bases from V and 6 bases from J, with 20 bases between. The CDR3 length is 16 residues. Germline loops: CDR1 SEHNR, CDR2 FQNEAQ (reference sequence). CDR3 DNA sequence: TGTGCCAGCAGCTTCGCCCTTCGAGGGGGTAGAAATGGCTACACCTTC. This gives the protein CASSFALRGGRNGYTF.

V gene TRBV5-1 combines with J gene TRBJ2-5; a possible D gene is TRBD2 (6 bases). The germline CDR1 and CDR2 sequences are SGHRS and YFSETQ. Trimming cost V 4 bases and J 5 bases, with 12 bases left between them. This CDR3 is built from 13 residues. CDR3 residues: CASSNPGVETQYF. The CDR3 nucleotides read TGCGCCAGCAGCAACCCGGGGGTGGAGACCCAGTACTTC.

The chain has TRBV7-2 and TRBJ2-3; weak D call: TRBD1 (6 bases). The CDR3 totals 14 residues. V gave up 3 bases and J gave up 6 bases, with 13 bases separating them. Germline V gene sequence: CDR1 SGHTA, CDR2 FQGNSA. The CDR3 DNA follows: TGTGCCAGCAGCTTCCGCAGGGGTGCGGATACGCAGTATTTT. Translated, it gives CASSFRRGADTQYF. Complete variable domain (other parts from reference TRBV7-2 and TRBJ2-3): GAGVSQSPSNKVTEKGKDVELRCDPISGHTALYWYRQSLGQGLEFLIYFQGNSAPDKSGLPSDRFSAERTGGSVSTLTIQRTQQEDSAVYLCASSFRRGADTQYFGPGTRLTVL.

V is TRBV7-2 and J is TRBJ1-5, with 8 bases matching TRBD1. J was trimmed by 6 bases and V by 2 bases; bases with no gene match: 9. CDR3 size: 16 residues. Germline CDR1 SGHTA, CDR2 FQGNSA. CDR3 bases: TGTGCCAGCAGCTTAATGAGGACAGGGCACGGTCAGCCCCAGCATTTT. Translated, it gives CASSLMRTGHGQPQHF.

This chain links TRBV30 with TRBJ1-1; no clear D. The CDR3 loop spans 12 amino acids. V was pared by 8 bases and J by 4 bases, with 14 bases between. In germline, CDR1 is GTSNPN, CDR2 SVGIG (reference sequence). The CDR3 DNA sequence: TGTGCCCGTACAGAGAGAAGCACTGAAGCTTTCTTT. Amino acids: CARTERSTEAFF.

This chain links TRBV4-1 with TRBJ2-4; TRBD2 agrees at 8 bases. This CDR3 has 17 amino acids. Germline loops: CDR1 MGHRA, CDR2 YSYEKL. V lost 0 bases to trimming and J lost 0 bases; unmatched junction nucleotides: 4. The CDR3 region is CASSQDGSGIAKNIQYF. CDR3 in DNA: TGCGCCAGCAGCCAAGATGGTAGCGGGATAGCCAAAAACATTCAGTACTTC.

The chain carries TRBV6-5 and TRBJ1-2, with TRBD1 as a possible D gene (5 bases). V gave up 0 bases and J gave up 7 bases, with 12 bases separating them. The germline gives CDR1 MNHEY, CDR2 SVGAGI. The length of the CDR3 is 14 residues. This CDR3 reads CASSYSQGEGGYTF. Here the CDR3 DNA reads TGTGCCAGCAGTTACTCGCAAGGGGAAGGTGGCTACACCTTC.

The rearrangement uses TRBV18 and TRBJ2-2; TRBD2 matches at 8 bases. The CDR3 covers 18 residues. The germline V gene has CDR1 KGHSH and CDR2 LQKENI. V lost 1 base and J lost 0; bases outside the gene matches: 7. This chain's CDR3 is CASSPLQRLATNTGELFF. The CDR3 DNA is TGTGCCAGCTCACCACTCCAGCGACTAGCGACGAACACCGGGGAGCTGTTTTTT. The full variable domain, completed using reference TRBV18 and TRBJ2-2, is NAGVMQNPRHLVRRRGQEARLRCSPMKGHSHVYWYRQLPEEGLKFMVYLQKENIIDESGMPKERFSAEFPKEGPSILRIQQVVRGDSAAYFCASSPLQRLATNTGELFFGEGSRLTVL.

This CDR3 is CASRQGLAGSETQYF. CDR3 DNA sequence: TGTGCCAGCAGACAGGGACTAGCGGGATCAGAGACCCAGTACTTC. The V call is TRBV2, the J call TRBJ2-5, with 13 bases that match TRBD2. With V trimmed by 6 bases and J by 4 bases, 5 bases remained unmatched. CDR1 and CDR2 from the germline V gene are SNHLY and FYNNEI. This CDR3 is 15 amino acids long.

This chain links TRBV30 with TRBJ2-2; D possibly uses TRBD1 or TRBD2 (5 bases each). The length of the CDR3 is 14 residues. The germline V and J ends were trimmed by 5 bases and 5 bases, with 15 bases remaining between them. Germline CDR1 GTSNPN, CDR2 SVGIG (reference sequence). The CDR3: CAWQGAAGTGELFF. The DNA for the CDR3 is TGTGCCTGGCAGGGAGCAGCCGGGACCGGGGAGCTGTTTTTT.

The chain recombines TRBV11-2 with TRBJ2-5, with TRBD2 matching over 13 bases. Germline values: CDR1 SGHAT, CDR2 FQNNGV. The J segment lost 4 bases and the V segment lost 5 bases, leaving 4 bases of the junction unmatched. The CDR3 contains 15 residues. CDR3 in DNA: TGTGCCAGCAGCCGAACTAGCGGGAGGGGAGAGACCCAGTACTTC. Translated, it gives CASSRTSGRGETQYF.

The rearrangement uses TRBV6-5 and TRBJ2-5; D may correspond to TRBD1 or TRBD2 (5 bases each). The germline V gene encodes CDR1 MNHEY and CDR2 SVGAGI. The CDR3 is 15 amino acids. V lost 6 bases and J lost 3, with 17 bases in between. The CDR3, as DNA: TGTGCCAGCAGCTTCAGACCGGGGCTAAAAGAGACCCAGTACTTC. This gives the protein CASSFRPGLKETQYF.

The V and J genes are TRBV5-1 and TRBJ2-5; no clear D. The germline V and J ends were trimmed by 4 bases and 4 bases, with 5 bases remaining between them. There are 11 residues in the CDR3. CDR1 and CDR2 from the germline V gene are SGHRS and YFSETQ. The CDR3 loop is CASSIGETQYF. CDR3 nucleotides: TGCGCCAGCAGCATCGGAGAGACCCAGTACTTC.

The chain is built from TRBV7-2 and TRBJ1-1, with 8 bases fitting TRBD1. The CDR3 has 15 amino acids. The ends lost 6 bases at V and 1 base at J; junction bases unmatched: 7. Germline V gives CDR1 SGHTA, CDR2 FQGNSA. CDR3 in amino acids: CASRSDRGGNTEAFF. The CDR3 nucleotides read TGTGCCAGCAGGTCCGACAGGGGCGGGAACACTGAAGCTTTCTTT.

The V call is TRBV28, the J call TRBJ2-6, with D maybe TRBD2 (6 bases). The CDR3 has 15 residues. CDR1 MDHEN and CDR2 SYDVKM come from the germline V gene. The V gene lost 6 bases and the J gene lost 4 bases, with 13 bases spanning the gap. CDR3 sequence reads: CASSKGRRGANVLTF. CDR3 sequence (DNA): TGTGCCAGCAGCAAGGGGAGGCGGGGGGCCAACGTCCTGACTTTC.

The chain couples TRBV27 to TRBJ2-7; 7 positions match TRBD2. Germline CDR1 reads MNHEY; CDR2 reads SMNVEV (reference sequence). The CDR3 loop spans 15 amino acids. The junction had 7 bases not matched to a gene; V was cut back by 5 bases and J by 0 bases. The CDR3 DNA follows: TGTGCCAGCAGTCTTAGCGGGCCCAGCTCCTACGAGCAGTACTTC. Its protein product is CASSLSGPSSYEQYF.